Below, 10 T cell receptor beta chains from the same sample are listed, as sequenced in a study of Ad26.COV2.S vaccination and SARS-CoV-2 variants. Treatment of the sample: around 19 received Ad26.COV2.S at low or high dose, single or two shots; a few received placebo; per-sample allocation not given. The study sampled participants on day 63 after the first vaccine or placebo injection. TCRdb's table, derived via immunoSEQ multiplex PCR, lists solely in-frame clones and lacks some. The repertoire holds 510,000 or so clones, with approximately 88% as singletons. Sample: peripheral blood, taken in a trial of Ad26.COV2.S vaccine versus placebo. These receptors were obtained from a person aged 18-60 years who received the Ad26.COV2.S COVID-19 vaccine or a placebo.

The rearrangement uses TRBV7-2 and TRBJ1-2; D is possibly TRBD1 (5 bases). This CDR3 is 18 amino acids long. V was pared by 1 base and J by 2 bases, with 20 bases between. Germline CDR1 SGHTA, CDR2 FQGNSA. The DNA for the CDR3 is TGTGCCAGCAGCTTAGTGGGTATGGCTGGGGCAAGGAACTATGGCTACACCTTC. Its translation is CASSLVGMAGARNYGYTF.

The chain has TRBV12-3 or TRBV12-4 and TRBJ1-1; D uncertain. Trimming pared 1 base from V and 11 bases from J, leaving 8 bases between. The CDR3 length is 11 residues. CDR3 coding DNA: TGTGCCAGCAGTTTAGGGGAGAGTGCTTTCTTT. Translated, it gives CASSLGESAFF.

The CDR3 region is CASSPPDKFSYEQYF. The DNA for the CDR3 is TGTGCCAGCAGCCCACCGGACAAGTTCTCCTACGAGCAGTACTTC. The V call is TRBV6-2 or TRBV6-3, the J call TRBJ2-7; weak D call: TRBD1 (5 bases). Looked up from germline, CDR1 is MNHEY and CDR2 is SVGEGT. Between the trimmed V and J ends, which lost 6 bases and 0 bases, there was a span of 15 bases. This CDR3 comprises 15 residues.

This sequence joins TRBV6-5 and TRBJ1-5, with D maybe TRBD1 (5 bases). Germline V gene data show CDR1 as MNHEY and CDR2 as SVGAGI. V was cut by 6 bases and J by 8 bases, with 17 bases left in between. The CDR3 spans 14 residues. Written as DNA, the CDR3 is TGTGCCAGCAGGGGGCAGGGAGGATTGGAGCCCCAGCATTTT. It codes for CASRGQGGLEPQHF.

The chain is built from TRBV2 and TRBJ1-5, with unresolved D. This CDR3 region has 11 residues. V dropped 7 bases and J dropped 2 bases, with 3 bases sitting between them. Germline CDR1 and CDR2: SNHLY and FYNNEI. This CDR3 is CASTRNQPQHF. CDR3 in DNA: TGTGCCAGCACGCGCAATCAGCCCCAGCATTTT.

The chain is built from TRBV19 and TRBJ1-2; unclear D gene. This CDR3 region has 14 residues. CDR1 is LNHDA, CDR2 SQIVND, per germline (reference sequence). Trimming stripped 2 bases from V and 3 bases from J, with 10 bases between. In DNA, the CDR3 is TGTGCCAGTAGTATATGGCAGACCCACTATGGCTACACCTTC. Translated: CASSIWQTHYGYTF.

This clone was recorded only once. CDR3 amino acids: CASSPSGTPTEAFF. The CDR3, as DNA: TGTGCCAGCAGCCCTTCCGGGACACCAACTGAAGCTTTCTTT. The chain uses TRBV5-4 and TRBJ1-1; possibly TRBD1 for D (6 bases). Trimming stripped 4 bases from V and 5 bases from J, with 15 bases between. The CDR3 length is 14 residues. The germline V gene has CDR1 SGHNT and CDR2 YYREEE (reference sequence).

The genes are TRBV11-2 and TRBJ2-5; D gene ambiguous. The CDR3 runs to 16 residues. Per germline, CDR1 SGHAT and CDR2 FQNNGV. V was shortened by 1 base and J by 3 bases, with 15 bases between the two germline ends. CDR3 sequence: CASSLGGSTGEETQYF. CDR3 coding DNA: TGTGCCAGCAGCTTAGGGGGTAGCACTGGGGAAGAGACCCAGTACTTC.

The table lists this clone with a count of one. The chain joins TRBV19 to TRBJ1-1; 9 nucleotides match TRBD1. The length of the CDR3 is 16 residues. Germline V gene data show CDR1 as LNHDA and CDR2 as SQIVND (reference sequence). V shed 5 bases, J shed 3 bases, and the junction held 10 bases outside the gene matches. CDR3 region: CASSPMDRGPYTEAFF. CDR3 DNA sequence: TGTGCCAGTAGTCCGATGGACAGGGGCCCGTACACTGAAGCTTTCTTT.

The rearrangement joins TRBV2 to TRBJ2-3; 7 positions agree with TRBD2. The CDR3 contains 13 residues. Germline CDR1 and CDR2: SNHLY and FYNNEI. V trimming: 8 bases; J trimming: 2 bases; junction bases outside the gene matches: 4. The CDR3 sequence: CASWDYSTDTQYF. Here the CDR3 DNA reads TGTGCCAGCTGGGACTATTCCACAGATACGCAGTATTTT.